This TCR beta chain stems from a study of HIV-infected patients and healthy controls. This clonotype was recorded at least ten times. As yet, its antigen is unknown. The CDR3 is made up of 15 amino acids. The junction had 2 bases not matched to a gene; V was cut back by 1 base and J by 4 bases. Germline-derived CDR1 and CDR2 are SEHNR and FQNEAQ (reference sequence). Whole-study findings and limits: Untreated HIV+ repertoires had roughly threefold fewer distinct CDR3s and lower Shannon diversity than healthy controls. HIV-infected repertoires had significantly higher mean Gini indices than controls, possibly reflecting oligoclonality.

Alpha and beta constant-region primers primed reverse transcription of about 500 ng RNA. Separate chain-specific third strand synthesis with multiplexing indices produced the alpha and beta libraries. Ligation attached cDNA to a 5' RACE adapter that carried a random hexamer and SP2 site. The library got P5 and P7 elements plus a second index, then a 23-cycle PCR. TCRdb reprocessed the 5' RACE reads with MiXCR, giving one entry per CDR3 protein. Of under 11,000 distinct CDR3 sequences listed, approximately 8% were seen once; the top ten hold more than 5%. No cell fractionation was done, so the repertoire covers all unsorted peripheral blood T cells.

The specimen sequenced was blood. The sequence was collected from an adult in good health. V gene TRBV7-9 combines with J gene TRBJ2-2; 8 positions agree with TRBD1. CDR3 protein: CASSLVRGRTGELFF. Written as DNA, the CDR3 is TGTGCCAGCAGCTTAGTCAGGGGGCGCACCGGGGAGCTGTTTTTT.